The rows below give T cell receptor beta chains drawn from one sample of a study of blood T cell repertoires in COVID-19. Some clones are missing from TCRdb's copy, which holds only in-frame ones; the method was immunoSEQ multiplex PCR. The sample holds a few hundred thousand clones, nearly 90% seen once. The sequencing sample was made of peripheral blood. The receptors were gathered from a woman between 40 and 55 years old who had recovered from COVID-19. The CDR3 runs from the conserved cysteine through the conserved F or W. The D gene is left open where the match is weak. Not all rows give a size; the values are once, few, many and, for expanded clones, a class.

j_call | v_call | d_call | clone_size | cdr3_aa | cdr3_nt
TRBJ2-3 | TRBV28 | TRBD2 | . | CASSLETGGVTDTQYF | TGTGCCAGCAGTTTAGAAACGGGGGGTGTCACAGATACGCAGTATTTT
TRBJ2-1 | TRBV6-6 | . | . | CASSYSVRNEQFF | TGTGCCAGCAGTTACTCTGTCCGCAATGAGCAGTTCTTC
TRBJ1-2 | TRBV7-2 | . | . | CASSLSRTAGYTF | TGTGCCAGCAGCTTAAGCCGGACAGCTGGCTACACCTTC
TRBJ1-5 | TRBV10-3 | . | once | CAISDREDQPQHF | TGTGCCATCAGTGACAGGGAGGATCAGCCCCAGCATTTT
TRBJ1-2 | TRBV3-1/TRBV3-2 | TRBD1 | . | CASSHQGQGGYGYTF | TGTGCCAGCAGCCACCAGGGACAGGGCGGCTATGGCTACACCTTC
TRBJ2-3 | TRBV28 | TRBD2 | once | CASSFGLAGGTSTDTQYF | TGTGCCAGCAGTTTTGGACTAGCGGGGGGAACTAGCACAGATACGCAGTATTTT
TRBJ1-5 | TRBV6-1 | . | . | CASSDLTGDSNQPQHF | TGTGCCAGCAGTGATTTGACAGGTGATAGCAATCAGCCCCAGCATTTT
TRBJ1-2 | TRBV6-2/TRBV6-3 | . | . | CASSYPQTNYGYTF | TGTGCCAGCAGTTACCCCCAGACTAACTATGGCTACACCTTC
TRBJ2-7 | TRBV7-3 | TRBD1 | . | CASSRSGTGGYEQYF | TGTGCCAGCAGTCGTTCCGGGACAGGGGGCTACGAGCAGTACTTC
TRBJ2-3 | TRBV5-1 | TRBD2 | . | CASSLFGGDGDTQYF | TGCGCCAGCAGCTTGTTCGGGGGGGACGGAGATACGCAGTATTTT
TRBJ1-2 | TRBV27 | . | once | CASSLATTGTYGYTF | TGTGCCAGCAGTTTGGCTACAACAGGGACCTATGGCTACACCTTC
TRBJ2-7 | TRBV7-2 | TRBD1 | once | CASSLTGGSYEQYF | TGTGCCAGCAGCTTAACAGGGGGCTCCTACGAGCAGTACTTC
TRBJ2-7 | TRBV11-3 | TRBD2 | . | CASSYGLAGSPEQYF | TGTGCCAGCAGCTACGGACTAGCGGGGTCCCCAGAGCAGTACTTC
TRBJ1-3 | TRBV7-7 | . | . | CASSLDSSGNTIYF | TGTGCCAGCAGCTTGGACAGCTCTGGAAACACCATATATTTT
TRBJ2-7 | TRBV6-5 | . | . | CASRWGGEDEQYF | TGTGCCAGCAGGTGGGGGGGCGAGGACGAGCAGTACTTC
TRBJ1-6 | TRBV6-5 | TRBD1 | . | CASSPWTGTRLHF | TGTGCCAGCAGTCCCTGGACAGGGACGCGCCTCCACTTT
TRBJ1-6 | TRBV28 | . | few | CATRQVRSPLHF | TGTGCCACCCGACAGGTGCGTTCACCCCTCCACTTT
TRBJ2-5 | TRBV6-5 | TRBD1 | . | CASSYSGQGETQYF | TGTGCCAGCAGTTACTCAGGACAGGGTGAGACCCAGTACTTC
TRBJ1-1 | TRBV6-5 | TRBD1 | . | CASSLQGYTEAFF | TGTGCCAGCAGTCTACAGGGGTACACTGAAGCTTTCTTT
TRBJ2-1 | TRBV5-4 | TRBD2 | . | CASSSGGRGNEQFF | TGTGCCAGCAGCTCCGGAGGGAGGGGAAATGAGCAGTTCTTC
TRBJ2-3 | TRBV13 | TRBD2 | . | CASSLRTSGALSTDTQYF | TGTGCCAGCAGCTTGCGGACTAGCGGCGCCCTGAGCACAGATACGCAGTATTTT
TRBJ2-5 | TRBV5-1 | TRBD2 | . | CASSSGTSGRPQETQYF | TGCGCCAGCAGTTCCGGGACTAGCGGGAGGCCCCAAGAGACCCAGTACTTC
TRBJ2-2 | TRBV19 | TRBD2 | . | CASSTAGVAGELFF | TGTGCCAGTAGCACAGCGGGGGTAGCCGGGGAGCTGTTTTTT
TRBJ1-2 | TRBV7-2 | . | once | CASSSRGYGYTF | TGTGCCAGCAGCTCGAGAGGCTATGGCTACACCTTC
TRBJ2-7 | TRBV5-1 | . | . | CASSAKDRTYEQYF | TGCGCCAGCAGCGCAAAGGACAGAACCTACGAGCAGTACTTC
TRBJ2-3 | TRBV5-4 | . | . | CASSSYRDGRTQYF | TGTGCCAGCAGCTCCTACCGCGATGGGCGTACGCAGTATTTT